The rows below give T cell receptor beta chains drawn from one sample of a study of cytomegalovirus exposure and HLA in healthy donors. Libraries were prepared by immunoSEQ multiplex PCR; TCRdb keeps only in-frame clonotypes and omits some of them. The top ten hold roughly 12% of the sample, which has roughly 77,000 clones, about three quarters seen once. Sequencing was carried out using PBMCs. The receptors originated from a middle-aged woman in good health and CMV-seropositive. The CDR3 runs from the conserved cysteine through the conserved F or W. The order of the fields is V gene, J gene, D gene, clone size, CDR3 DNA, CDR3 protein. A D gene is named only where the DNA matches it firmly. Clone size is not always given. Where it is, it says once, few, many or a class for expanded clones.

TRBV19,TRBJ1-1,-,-,TGTGCCAGTAGACCAAAACGACCCGGACGGAGGGATGAAGCTTTCTTT,CASRPKRPGRRDEAFF
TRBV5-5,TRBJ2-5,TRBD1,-,TGTGCCAGCAGTTGGACAGGGAACCGAGAGACCCAGTACTTC,CASSWTGNRETQYF
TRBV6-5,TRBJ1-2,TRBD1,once,TGTGCCAGCAGCCAGGCCATACAGGGGTTCTATGGCTACACCTTC,CASSQAIQGFYGYTF
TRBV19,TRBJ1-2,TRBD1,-,TGTGCCAGTAGCCTAGGGGGCTACTATGGCTACACCTTC,CASSLGGYYGYTF
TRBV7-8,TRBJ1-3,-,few,TGTGCCAGCAGCTTACAAGCCCTTGGTGGAAACACCATATATTTT,CASSLQALGGNTIYF
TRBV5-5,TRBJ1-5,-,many,TGTGCCAGCAGCTTTGGTACGGGTCTGAGCAATCAGCCCCAGCATTTT,CASSFGTGLSNQPQHF
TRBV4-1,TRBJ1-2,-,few,TGCGCCAGCAGCCAAGATGTGGCCCAGATCCACTATGGCTACACCTTC,CASSQDVAQIHYGYTF
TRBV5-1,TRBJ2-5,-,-,TGCGCCAGCAGCTCCGCGGAGACCCAGTACTTC,CASSSAETQYF
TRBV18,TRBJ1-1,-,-,TGTGCCAGCTCACCATATTCGAACACTGAAGCTTTCTTT,CASSPYSNTEAFF
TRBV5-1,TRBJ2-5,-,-,TGCGCCAGCAGCGCTAACACCGGGACTCAAGAGACCCAGTACTTC,CASSANTGTQETQYF
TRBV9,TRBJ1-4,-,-,TGTGCCAGCAGCCCTAATAGCGTCCGGGGGGAAAAACTGTTTTTT,CASSPNSVRGEKLFF
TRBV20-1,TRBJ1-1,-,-,TGCAGGGCCTCGGGGACTGAAGCTTTCTTT,CRASGTEAFF
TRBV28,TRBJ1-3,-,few,TGTGCCAGCACCCTAGGCCAGGGCAGCCGCTCTGGAAACACCATATATTTT,CASTLGQGSRSGNTIYF
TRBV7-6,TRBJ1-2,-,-,TGTGCCAGCAGCCTGACAGACTCATCTGGCTATGGCTACACCTTC,CASSLTDSSGYGYTF
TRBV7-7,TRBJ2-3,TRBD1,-,TGTGCTAGCAGCTTAGCAGGGGGAGATACGCAGTATTTT,CASSLAGGDTQYF
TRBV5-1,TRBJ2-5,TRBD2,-,TGCGCCAGCATGGGCGCGGGGGTCACGTACCAAGAGACCCAGTACTTC,CASMGAGVTYQETQYF
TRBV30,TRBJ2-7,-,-,TGTGCCTGGAGTGTAATCCCCCGGGAGTACGAGCAGTACTTC,CAWSVIPREYEQYF